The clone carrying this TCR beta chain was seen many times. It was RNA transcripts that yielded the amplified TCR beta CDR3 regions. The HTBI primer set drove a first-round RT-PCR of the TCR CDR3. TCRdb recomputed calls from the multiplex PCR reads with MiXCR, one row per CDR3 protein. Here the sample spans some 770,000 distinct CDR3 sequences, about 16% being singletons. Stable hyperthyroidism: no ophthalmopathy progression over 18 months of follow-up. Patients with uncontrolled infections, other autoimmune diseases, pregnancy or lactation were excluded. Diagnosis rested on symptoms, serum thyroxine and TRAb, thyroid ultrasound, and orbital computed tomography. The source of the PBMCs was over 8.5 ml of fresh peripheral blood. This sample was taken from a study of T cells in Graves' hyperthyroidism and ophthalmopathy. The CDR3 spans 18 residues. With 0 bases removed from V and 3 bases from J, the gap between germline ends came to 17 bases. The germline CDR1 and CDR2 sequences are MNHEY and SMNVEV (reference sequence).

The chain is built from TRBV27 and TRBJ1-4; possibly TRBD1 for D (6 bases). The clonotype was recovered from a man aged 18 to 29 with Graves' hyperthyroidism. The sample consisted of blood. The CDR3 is CASSLSFSGAHANEKLFF. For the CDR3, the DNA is TGTGCCAGCAGTTTATCGTTCTCAGGGGCGCATGCTAATGAAAAACTGTTTTTT.